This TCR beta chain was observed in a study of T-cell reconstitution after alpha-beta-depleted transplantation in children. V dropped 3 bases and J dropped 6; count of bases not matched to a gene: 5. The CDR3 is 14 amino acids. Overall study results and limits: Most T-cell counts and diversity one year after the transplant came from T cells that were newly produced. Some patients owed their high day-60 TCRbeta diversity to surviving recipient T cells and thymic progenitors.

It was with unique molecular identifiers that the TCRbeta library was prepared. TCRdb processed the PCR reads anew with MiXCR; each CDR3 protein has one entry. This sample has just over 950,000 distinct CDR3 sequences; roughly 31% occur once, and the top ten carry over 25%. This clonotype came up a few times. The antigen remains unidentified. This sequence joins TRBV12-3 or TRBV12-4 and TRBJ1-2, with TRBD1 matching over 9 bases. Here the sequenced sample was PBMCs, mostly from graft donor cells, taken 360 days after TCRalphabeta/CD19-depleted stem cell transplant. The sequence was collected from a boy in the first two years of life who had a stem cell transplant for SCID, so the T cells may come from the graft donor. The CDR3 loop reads CASSLSHRGHGYTF. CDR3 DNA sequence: TGTGCCAGCAGTTTGTCGCACAGGGGGCATGGCTACACCTTC.